These T cell receptor beta chains were read from a single sample in a study of blood T cell repertoires in COVID-19. Repertoires were generated with immunoSEQ multiplex PCR, while TCRdb's copy carries only in-frame clones and drops some. The sample lists under 110,000 clones, about three quarters seen once, with 6.2% in the top ten. Sequencing was carried out using peripheral blood. Receptor source: a man older than 75 with COVID-19, enrolled during active disease. CDR3s include the opening cysteine and the closing phenylalanine or tryptophan. A D gene is named only where the DNA matches it firmly. Part of the rows lack a size; the others show once, few, many or a class for expanded clones.

len	j_gene	v_gene	abundance	d_gene	CDR3nt	CDR3aa
16	TRBJ2-5	TRBV24-1	NA	TRBD2	TGTGCCACCAGTGAAAGTAGGACTAGCGGGAGTGAGACCCAGTACTTC	CATSESRTSGSETQYF
15	TRBJ2-5	TRBV6-5	NA	NA	TGTGCCAGCAGTTTGGGCTTGGGGGCAGGGGAGACCCAGTACTTC	CASSLGLGAGETQYF
13	TRBJ2-3	TRBV2	NA	NA	TGTGCCAGCAGTGTGTATCGCACAGATACGCAGTATTTT	CASSVYRTDTQYF
15	TRBJ2-2	TRBV18	NA	NA	TGTGCCAGCTCACCCCCTACCCGGGGCACCGGGGAGCTGTTTTTT	CASSPPTRGTGELFF
15	TRBJ2-1	TRBV7-8	few	NA	TGTGCCAGCGGCTACACAAGGAGCTCCTACAATGAGCAGTTCTTC	CASGYTRSSYNEQFF
14	TRBJ1-5	TRBV28	few	NA	TGTGCCAGCAGTTCCCTTTTTAGCAATCAGCCCCAGCATTTT	CASSSLFSNQPQHF
15	TRBJ1-1	TRBV7-3	NA	NA	TGTGCCAGCAGCTTAACGGGCAGCATGAACACTGAAGCTTTCTTT	CASSLTGSMNTEAFF
19	TRBJ2-4	TRBV11-2	NA	NA	TGTGCCAGCAGCTTAGGGTCCCCAGGGCCCACTCTAGCCAAAAACATTCAGTACTTC	CASSLGSPGPTLAKNIQYF
14	TRBJ2-7	TRBV5-1	NA	NA	TGCGCCAGCAGCCTATCTAGTAATCCCTACGAGCAGTACTTC	CASSLSSNPYEQYF
15	TRBJ1-1	TRBV28	NA	TRBD1	TGTGCCAGCAGTTTCGGGGACAGGGATATCGCTGAAGCTTTCTTT	CASSFGDRDIAEAFF
14	TRBJ2-7	TRBV19	NA	NA	TGTGCCAGTAGTATTCACCCTCCGGGTTCTGAGCAGTACTTC	CASSIHPPGSEQYF
15	TRBJ2-1	TRBV7-3	NA	NA	TGTGCCAGCAGCCCTGACTCAAGCTCCTACAATGAGCAGTTCTTC	CASSPDSSSYNEQFF
14	TRBJ1-3	TRBV7-9	NA	NA	TGTGCCAGCAGCTTAGTCCTCTCTGGAAACACCATATATTTT	CASSLVLSGNTIYF
12	TRBJ1-2	TRBV2	NA	TRBD1	TGTGCCAGCAGGGTCGGACAGGTTGGCTACACCTTC	CASRVGQVGYTF
16	TRBJ2-2	TRBV18	NA	TRBD2	TGTGCCAGCTCTCCGGGACTAGCGCAAAACACCGGGGAGCTGTTTTTT	CASSPGLAQNTGELFF
15	TRBJ1-5	TRBV6-2/TRBV6-3	NA	TRBD1	TGTGCCAGCAGCAGGGACAGGACTAGCAATCAGCCCCAGCATTTT	CASSRDRTSNQPQHF
15	TRBJ2-3	TRBV27	few	TRBD1	TGTGCCAGCAGTTTAAGGGACAGCAGCACAGATACGCAGTATTTT	CASSLRDSSTDTQYF
16	TRBJ1-5	TRBV28	NA	NA	TGTGCCAGCAGGGGTTCCCCGGGGGTTGCCAATCAGCCCCAGCATTTT	CASRGSPGVANQPQHF
14	TRBJ2-4	TRBV19	NA	NA	TGTGCCAGCTCCCGCCGCAGGGTACAAAACATTCAGTACTTC	CASSRRRVQNIQYF
16	TRBJ2-3	TRBV4-1	few	TRBD2	TGCGCCAGCAGCCGACCTTTAGCGGGACTCACAGATACGCAGTATTTT	CASSRPLAGLTDTQYF
12	TRBJ2-7	TRBV11-2	NA	NA	TGTGCCAGCAGCTTCGACAGCTACGAGCAGTACTTC	CASSFDSYEQYF
15	TRBJ2-1	TRBV28	once	TRBD2	TGTGCCAGCAGTTGGACCGGGACTAGCAAGAATGAGCAGTTCTTC	CASSWTGTSKNEQFF
13	TRBJ2-7	TRBV19	NA	NA	TGTGCCAGTAGTATCTCTGGGAGTCTAGAGCAGTACTTC	CASSISGSLEQYF
15	TRBJ2-7	TRBV28	NA	NA	TGTGCCAGCAGGGACGCCGGGGTCGCCTCCTACGAGCAGTACTTC	CASRDAGVASYEQYF
14	TRBJ2-2	TRBV27	NA	NA	TGTGCCAGCAGTTATGGACAGTTAACCGGGGAGCTGTTTTTT	CASSYGQLTGELFF